The source of this T cell receptor (beta chain) is a study of control samples from healthy donors and cancer patients. Here immunoSEQ multiplex PCR was the method, and the copy in TCRdb shows in-frame clones only, minus some. There are over 150,000 clones in the sample; approximately 94% occur only once, and around 6.2% lies in the top ten. This CDR3 contains 11 residues. V gave up 1 base and J gave up 7 bases, with 4 bases separating them. Looked up from germline, CDR1 is MGHRA and CDR2 is YSYEKL. The sample consisted of blood. The chain recombines TRBV4-1 with TRBJ1-2; no definite D call. The source of this sequence is a man between 40 and 49 years old in good health. The DNA for the CDR3 is TGCGCCAGCAGCCAAGGGGGTGGCTACACCTTC. Protein product: CASSQGGGYTF.